The rows below give T cell receptor beta chains drawn from one sample of a study of Graves' ophthalmopathy and Graves' hyperthyroidism. MiXCR was run by TCRdb on the multiplex PCR reads, yielding one entry per CDR3 protein. Among 200,000 to 250,000 distinct CDR3 sequences listed, approximately 42% were seen once. The sample was peripheral blood. The receptor source for this set is an adult man with Graves' ophthalmopathy. CDR3s include the opening cysteine and the closing phenylalanine or tryptophan. The order of the fields is clone size, J gene, D gene, V gene, CDR3 protein, CDR3 DNA. The D gene is left open where the match is weak. Clone size is not always given. Where it is, it says once, few, many or a class for expanded clones.

few TRBJ2-7 NA TRBV20-1 CSAAWTDYEQYF TGCAGTGCCGCTTGGACGGACTACGAGCAGTACTTC
few TRBJ1-1 TRBD1 TRBV5-1 CASSAGTVNTEAFF TGCGCCAGCAGCGCCGGGACAGTTAACACTGAAGCTTTCTTT
NA TRBJ1-2 TRBD1 TRBV9 CASSQGRQGPITNYGYTF TGTGCCAGCAGCCAAGGGCGACAGGGGCCGATAACAAACTATGGCTACACCTTC
NA TRBJ2-5 NA TRBV2 CASSLDNPDQETQYF TGTGCCAGCAGCCTGGACAACCCTGACCAAGAGACCCAGTACTTC
NA TRBJ1-2 NA TRBV7-9 CASSLRALFYGYTF TGTGCCAGCAGCTTAAGGGCCCTCTTCTATGGCTACACCTTC
NA TRBJ2-7 TRBD2 TRBV5-1 CASSPRLAESSYEQYF TGCGCCAGCAGCCCGAGACTAGCGGAAAGCTCCTACGAGCAGTACTTC
many TRBJ1-2 NA TRBV2 CASRMSAGSNYGYTF TGTGCCAGCAGAATGTCGGCAGGGTCGAACTATGGCTACACCTTC
NA TRBJ2-3 NA TRBV11-2 CASSSSALRAQYF TGTGCCAGCAGCTCGTCGGCCCTACGCGCGCAGTATTTT
NA TRBJ2-2 NA TRBV12-3/TRBV12-4 CASRSLTGELFF TGTGCCAGCAGGTCCCTGACCGGGGAGCTGTTTTTT
NA TRBJ2-5 TRBD1 TRBV12-3/TRBV12-4 CASSGGTGKETQYF TGTGCCAGCAGTGGGGGGACAGGGAAAGAGACCCAGTACTTC
NA TRBJ1-2 NA TRBV5-4 CVHGRGNSGYYGYTF TGTGTCCACGGCCGGGGGAATAGTGGATACTATGGCTACACCTTC
few TRBJ1-1 TRBD1 TRBV5-1 CASSLGQGRTEAFF TGCGCCAGCAGCTTAGGACAGGGGCGCACTGAAGCTTTCTTT
NA TRBJ1-1 NA TRBV20-1 CSAKKSRALNTEAFF TGCAGTGCTAAGAAGTCCCGGGCATTGAACACTGAAGCTTTCTTT
NA TRBJ2-5 TRBD2 TRBV4-2 CASSRSGNQETQYF TGTGCCAGCAGCCGCAGCGGGAACCAAGAGACCCAGTACTTC
few TRBJ2-7 TRBD1 TRBV7-8 CASSLVPGGEAYEQYF TGTGCCAGCAGCTTAGTGCCAGGGGGTGAGGCCTACGAGCAGTACTTC
few TRBJ1-1 TRBD1 TRBV7-2 CASSPLWTGKTEAFF TGTGCCAGCAGCCCCCTCTGGACAGGGAAGACTGAAGCTTTCTTT
NA TRBJ1-1 NA TRBV4-1 CASTKGSGPNTEAFF TGCGCCAGCACCAAAGGATCGGGCCCGAACACTGAAGCTTTCTTT
few TRBJ1-2 NA TRBV5-4 CASSPGGRTVNNYGYTF TGTGCCAGCAGCCCCGGGGGAAGGACAGTTAATAACTATGGCTACACCTTC
NA TRBJ2-7 NA TRBV14 CASSPGTPYEQYF TGTGCCAGCTCCCCGGGGACCCCCTACGAGCAGTACTTC
NA TRBJ1-1 NA TRBV7-9 CASSLTARDTEAFF TGTGCCAGCAGCTTAACGGCTAGGGACACTGAAGCTTTCTTT
NA TRBJ2-5 NA TRBV12-3/TRBV12-4 CASSLGQHQETQYF TGTGCCAGCAGTTTAGGACAGCACCAAGAGACCCAGTACTTC
NA TRBJ1-5 NA TRBV12-5 CASGLGNQPQHF TGTGCTAGTGGTTTGGGGAATCAGCCCCAGCATTTT
NA TRBJ1-6 NA TRBV9 CASRPILNSPLHF TGCGCCAGCAGACCCATTCTAAATTCACCCCTCCACTTT
NA TRBJ1-5 NA TRBV19 CASSLQSGGNQPQHF TGTGCCAGTAGTCTCCAATCCGGTGGCAATCAGCCCCAGCATTTT
NA TRBJ1-6 TRBD1 TRBV7-2 CASSLLGQGNNSPLHF TGTGCCAGCAGCTTACTGGGACAGGGAAATAATTCACCCCTCCACTTT
few TRBJ2-2 NA TRBV29-1 CSVDLETGELFF TGCAGCGTGGATCTAGAGACCGGGGAGCTGTTTTTT
NA TRBJ1-5 TRBD1 TRBV5-1 CASSTGQTNQPQHF TGCGCCAGCAGCACGGGACAGACCAATCAGCCCCAGCATTTT
NA TRBJ1-4 TRBD1 TRBV25-1 CASSDFDRGSNEKLFF TGTGCCAGCAGTGATTTCGACAGGGGTTCTAATGAAAAACTGTTTTTT
NA TRBJ1-5 NA TRBV10-3 CAISLGRNQPQHF TGTGCCATCAGTCTGGGCCGCAATCAGCCCCAGCATTTT
NA TRBJ1-6 TRBD1 TRBV5-1 CASSLHQRQGAVPLHF TGCGCCAGCAGCTTGCATCAGAGACAGGGGGCTGTGCCCCTCCACTTT
NA TRBJ2-6 NA TRBV5-8 CASSSRDNPSGANVLTF TGTGCCAGCAGCTCCCGGGACAACCCCTCTGGGGCCAACGTCCTGACTTTC
few TRBJ2-7 TRBD1 TRBV15 CATSSGTGTYEQYF TGTGCCACCAGTTCGGGGACAGGAACCTACGAGCAGTACTTC
few TRBJ2-5 NA TRBV29-1 CSVVPQDF TGCAGCGTTGTACCCCAGGACTTC
NA TRBJ2-2 NA TRBV7-2 CASSPRQTGELFF TGTGCCAGCAGCCCCCGACAGACCGGGGAGCTGTTTTTT
NA TRBJ2-5 TRBD1 TRBV2 CASSGPRDRKTQYF TGTGCCAGCAGTGGGCCCCGGGACAGGAAGACCCAGTACTTC
NA TRBJ1-4 NA TRBV2 CASSYSRDMPATNEKLFF TGTGCCAGCAGTTACTCGAGGGACATGCCCGCAACTAATGAAAAACTGTTTTTT
NA TRBJ2-5 NA TRBV29-1 CSVPRLGVGQETQYF TGCAGCGTCCCAAGGCTGGGGGTGGGGCAAGAGACCCAGTACTTC
many TRBJ1-5 NA TRBV25-1 CASSGDGFSNQPQHF TGTGCCAGCAGTGGAGACGGGTTCAGCAATCAGCCCCAGCATTTT
NA TRBJ2-2 NA TRBV7-2 CASSLGVYTGELFF TGTGCCAGCAGCTTAGGGGTCTACACCGGGGAGCTGTTTTTT
NA TRBJ1-6 NA TRBV28 CASREGFGFGNSPLHF TGTGCCAGCAGGGAAGGGTTTGGATTTGGTAATTCACCCCTCCACTTT
few TRBJ2-2 TRBD2 TRBV7-9 CASRDGTSGVTGELFF TGTGCCAGCAGGGACGGGACTAGCGGCGTCACCGGGGAGCTGTTTTTT
few TRBJ1-2 NA TRBV6-4 CASSDGHGDYGYTF TGTGCCAGCAGTGACGGCCACGGGGACTATGGCTACACCTTC
NA TRBJ1-2 NA TRBV6-5 CASSYSSRDGYTF TGTGCCAGCAGTTACTCGAGCAGGGATGGCTACACCTTC
NA TRBJ2-2 NA TRBV7-2 CASSLDGGYTGELFF TGTGCCAGCAGCTTAGATGGCGGGTACACCGGGGAGCTGTTTTTT
NA TRBJ1-5 NA TRBV2 CASRGNQPQHF TGTGCCAGCAGGGGAAATCAGCCCCAGCATTTT
NA TRBJ2-5 NA TRBV20-1 CSAKSLAYQETQYF TGCAGTGCTAAGAGTCTGGCGTACCAAGAGACCCAGTACTTC
NA TRBJ1-1 NA TRBV5-1 CASRAGLNTEAFF TGCGCCAGCAGAGCGGGATTGAACACTGAAGCTTTCTTT
NA TRBJ1-4 TRBD1 TRBV7-9 CASSTDRGAEKLFF TGTGCCAGCAGCACGGACAGGGGAGCTGAAAAACTGTTTTTT
NA TRBJ1-5 TRBD1 TRBV7-2 CASSWTGAGNQPQHF TGTGCCAGCAGCTGGACAGGGGCCGGCAATCAGCCCCAGCATTTT
NA TRBJ1-6 NA TRBV9 CASSYGQRNSPLHF TGTGCCAGCAGTTACGGGCAACGGAATTCACCCCTCCACTTT